A selection of T cell receptor beta chains follows, all from one sample in a study of blood T cell repertoires in COVID-19. Sequencing used immunoSEQ multiplex PCR; TCRdb keeps in-frame clones, though not all of them. The data show around 190,000 clones, roughly 89% seen once. The sample comprised PBMCs or T cells enriched from blood (not recorded which). The origin of the receptors is a woman aged 30 to 39 who had been exposed to COVID-19. Each CDR3 is given with its conserved first and last residue. D genes are given only for firm matches. Size tells how often a clone was seen (once, few, many) or the class of an expanded clone, and some rows leave it out.

v_call,clone_size,j_call,d_call,cdr3_nt,cdr3_aa
TRBV5-4,NA,TRBJ1-2,TRBD1,TGTGCCAGCAGCCGACGGGACAGTCTCTTATCTAACTATGGCTACACCTTC,CASSRRDSLLSNYGYTF
TRBV6-4,NA,TRBJ2-6,NA,TGTGCCAGCAGTGACTCTTGGGGAACAGGGACAACGGGGGCCAACGTCCTGACTTTC,CASSDSWGTGTTGANVLTF
TRBV19,NA,TRBJ2-5,TRBD1,TGTGCCAGTAGTTACGACAGGGGGCAAGAGACCCAGTACTTC,CASSYDRGQETQYF
TRBV5-1,few,TRBJ2-2,TRBD1,TGCGCCAGCAGCCCCGGGACAGGGCGAGTAGGGACCGGGGAGCTGTTTTTT,CASSPGTGRVGTGELFF
TRBV30,NA,TRBJ1-1,TRBD1,TGTGCCTGGAGCCTCCTAAGGGGACAGGGAGCTTTCTTT,CAWSLLRGQGAFF
TRBV7-2,NA,TRBJ1-2,TRBD1,TGTGCCAGCAGCTTAGACAGGGGGCAAAAAGGCTACACCTTC,CASSLDRGQKGYTF
TRBV7-2,NA,TRBJ1-5,TRBD1,TGTGCCAGCAGCCCGAACAGGGGACCGGAGCCCCAGCATTTT,CASSPNRGPEPQHF
TRBV6-5,NA,TRBJ2-5,TRBD2,TGTGCCAGCAGTCCCTCGGGGGGGCTGGAAGAGACCCAGTACTTC,CASSPSGGLEETQYF
TRBV4-3,once,TRBJ2-7,NA,TGCGCCAGCAGCCAAGATCCTTGGCAGGAGGAGTACTTC,CASSQDPWQEEYF
TRBV11-2,NA,TRBJ2-7,TRBD2,TGTGCCAGCAGCTTTGGGTTCCCTAGCGGGGGCTACGAGCAGTACTTC,CASSFGFPSGGYEQYF
TRBV28,NA,TRBJ1-1,NA,TGTGCCAGCAGTTTAGGCAGGACTATCGAAGCTTTCTTT,CASSLGRTIEAFF
TRBV7-8,few,TRBJ1-5,TRBD1,TGTGCCAGCAGCCTCGACAGGGGGCGGCAGCCCCAGCATTTT,CASSLDRGRQPQHF
TRBV5-1,NA,TRBJ1-1,NA,TGCGCCAGCAGCTTGGATGCGGGGAACACTGAAGCTTTCTTT,CASSLDAGNTEAFF
TRBV19,NA,TRBJ2-7,TRBD1,TGTGCCAGTAGCCTAGGGGGACAGGGGGCCTACGAGCAGTACTTC,CASSLGGQGAYEQYF
TRBV5-1,NA,TRBJ1-2,NA,TGCGCCAGCAGCTTGGTTACAGGGAACTATGGCTACACCTTC,CASSLVTGNYGYTF
TRBV4-3,once,TRBJ1-2,NA,TGCGCCAGCAGCCAAGATTCTTCCGGCAGGGGATTATATGGCTACACCTTC,CASSQDSSGRGLYGYTF
TRBV28,few,TRBJ2-5,TRBD1,TGTGCCAGCAATCCTACAGGGGCGTGGGGGGAGACCCAGTACTTC,CASNPTGAWGETQYF
TRBV3-1/TRBV3-2,NA,TRBJ2-5,NA,TGTGCCAGCAGCCAAGTGGTAGGGGCCTCGGAGACCCAGTACTTC,CASSQVVGASETQYF
TRBV5-4,NA,TRBJ1-1,TRBD1,TGTGCCAGCAGCTTTTTGGGACAGGGGGAGGCTGAAGCTTTCTTT,CASSFLGQGEAEAFF
TRBV7-9,NA,TRBJ2-1,NA,TGTGCCAGCAGCTTAGCTGTGGGGGGCGGGGGATACAATGAGCAGTTCTTC,CASSLAVGGGGYNEQFF
TRBV9,NA,TRBJ1-4,TRBD1,TGTGCCAGCAGCGTCCGACAGGGAAATGAAAAACTGTTTTTT,CASSVRQGNEKLFF
TRBV5-8,NA,TRBJ1-2,NA,TGTGCCAGCAGCTTCCCTCGTTATCATATGAGCTATGGCTACACCTTC,CASSFPRYHMSYGYTF
TRBV7-9,NA,TRBJ1-3,NA,TGTGCCGCGTTTAGGGACTCCAGCTCTGGAAACACCATATATTTT,CAAFRDSSSGNTIYF
TRBV19,NA,TRBJ1-3,NA,TGTGCCAGTAGTTGGACAGCGGGAAACACCATATATTTT,CASSWTAGNTIYF
TRBV20-1,NA,TRBJ1-5,NA,TGCAGTGCTAGTCAAACAGGGTCCGCCAATCAGCCCCAGCATTTT,CSASQTGSANQPQHF
TRBV18,NA,TRBJ2-3,NA,TGTGCCAGCTCACCACCCGACCTGACACATAGCACAGATACGCAGTATTTT,CASSPPDLTHSTDTQYF
TRBV20-1,NA,TRBJ2-5,NA,TGCAGTGCTATTCACGGGGAGACCCAGTACTTC,CSAIHGETQYF
TRBV5-1,NA,TRBJ2-3,NA,TGCGCCAGCAGCTTCCAGGCAAGAGGGCACACAGATACGCAGTATTTT,CASSFQARGHTDTQYF
TRBV20-1,NA,TRBJ1-6,NA,TGCAGTGCTAGTGCGGGGGGGAATTCACCCCTCCACTTT,CSASAGGNSPLHF
TRBV7-7,few,TRBJ2-3,NA,TGTGCTAGCAGCTCCCTCGCGGGGACAGTCACAGATACGCAGTATTTT,CASSSLAGTVTDTQYF
TRBV9,NA,TRBJ2-3,TRBD2,TGTGCCAGCAGCGCCGACCACGGGACTAGGGTAGATACGCAGTATTTT,CASSADHGTRVDTQYF
TRBV19,NA,TRBJ1-1,NA,TGTGCCAGTAACTCACAAGGGGGGGGGAGGAGCGGTGGAACTGAAGCTTTCTTT,CASNSQGGGRSGGTEAFF
TRBV2,NA,TRBJ1-6,NA,TGTGCCAGCAGCGGGAACTGGGATTCACCCCTCCACTTT,CASSGNWDSPLHF
TRBV15,NA,TRBJ1-5,TRBD1,TGTGCCACCAGCAGAGGTCCAGGGGGACTTAATCAGCCCCAGCATTTT,CATSRGPGGLNQPQHF
TRBV10-2,NA,TRBJ2-2,TRBD1,TGCGCCAGCAGTTCGCAGGGGGCCGGGGAGCTGTTTTTT,CASSSQGAGELFF
TRBV5-6,NA,TRBJ2-3,TRBD2,TGTGCCAGCAGCTTACCCGGGACTAGCAAAGTTGTCCGTCTGTATTTT,CASSLPGTSKVVRLYF
TRBV12-5,NA,TRBJ1-5,TRBD1,TGTGCTAGTGGTCCAGCAGACAGGGTAGATCAGCCCCAGCATTTT,CASGPADRVDQPQHF
TRBV9,few,TRBJ2-1,TRBD1,TGTGCCAGCAGCACCACCGGGACAGGGACCTACAATGAGCAGTTCTTC,CASSTTGTGTYNEQFF
TRBV4-1,once,TRBJ1-5,NA,TGCGCCAGCAGCCTACACGGGGGGAGCAATCAGCCCCAGCATTTT,CASSLHGGSNQPQHF
TRBV30,once,TRBJ1-1,TRBD1,TGTGCCGGCGGACAGGGGCTGACTGAAGCTTTCTTT,CAGGQGLTEAFF
TRBV5-1,NA,TRBJ2-5,NA,TGCGCCAGCAGCTTGGGGGGCCGAGTAGAGACCCAGTACTTC,CASSLGGRVETQYF
TRBV4-1,NA,TRBJ2-1,TRBD2,TGCGCCAGCAGCCAGGGAGGACTAGCGGGGGGGGCAGGGGAGCAGTTCTTC,CASSQGGLAGGAGEQFF
TRBV9,NA,TRBJ2-1,TRBD1,TGTGCCAGCAGCGTGGACAGGGGCAACAATGAGCAGTTCTTC,CASSVDRGNNEQFF
TRBV4-1,NA,TRBJ1-3,NA,TGCGCCAGCAGCCCTACCATGGGGGGCTCTGGAAACACCATATATTTT,CASSPTMGGSGNTIYF
TRBV11-2,NA,TRBJ2-1,TRBD1,TGTGCCAGCAGCTTTTGGGACAGGGCGGACAATGAGCAGTTCTTC,CASSFWDRADNEQFF
TRBV10-3,NA,TRBJ1-3,TRBD1,TGTGCCATCAGTGAGCCTGGACAGGGGGCTGGAAACACCATATATTTT,CAISEPGQGAGNTIYF